One and the same sample provided the 29 T cell receptor beta chains below, sequenced in a study of glioma-infiltrating T cells after dendritic cell vaccination. Produced via immunoSEQ multiplex PCR; TCRdb's table is partial and in-frame only. This sample yields roughly 20,000 clones, of which approximately 79% are seen a single time; 35% to 40% belongs to the top ten. Source: blood, taken before dendritic cell vaccination. The receptor set was obtained from a human donor with glioblastoma.

This rearrangement joins TRBV19 to TRBJ2-1; 8 bases map to TRBD1. CDR3 size: 17 residues. The junction had 9 bases not matched to a gene; V was cut back by 5 bases and J by 0 bases. Per germline, CDR1 LNHDA and CDR2 SQIVND (reference sequence). CDR3 in DNA: TGTGCCAGTAGTTCCGACAGGGGAATCGGCTCCTACAATGAGCAGTTCTTC. The encoded protein is CASSSDRGIGSYNEQFF. Looking up the rest from reference TRBV19 and TRBJ2-1 gives the full variable domain: DGGITQSPKYLFRKEGQNVTLSCEQNLNHDAMYWYRQDPGQGLRLIYYSQIVNDFQKGDIAEGYSVSREKKESFPLTVTSAQKNPTAFYLCASSSDRGIGSYNEQFFGPGTRLTVL.

This clone was observed a few times. V and J are TRBV27 and TRBJ1-2, with a tentative D call TRBD1 (6 bases). Trimming removed 5 bases at V and 8 bases at J, with 18 bases between. In germline, CDR1 is MNHEY, CDR2 SMNVEV (reference sequence). The CDR3 spans 14 residues. CDR3 nucleotide sequence: TGTGCCAGCAGTCTAGGTGCGGGGGCGAAAGGCTACACCTTC. Its translation: CASSLGAGAKGYTF.

V gene TRBV7-6 combines with J gene TRBJ1-1; 7 bases line up with TRBD1. The germline gives CDR1 SGHVS, CDR2 FNYEAQ. This CDR3 spans 13 amino acids. V lost 6 bases, J lost 2 bases, and 3 bases stayed unmatched. The CDR3 sequence is CASSRQGNTEAFF. As DNA, the CDR3 is TGTGCCAGCAGTAGACAGGGAAACACTGAAGCTTTCTTT.

V gene TRBV7-9 combines with J gene TRBJ1-6; 9 nucleotides agree with TRBD1. V was clipped by 1 base and J by 7 bases; unmatched bases: 2. CDR1 and CDR2 from the germline V gene are SEHNR and FQNEAQ (reference sequence). The CDR3 runs to 15 residues. CDR3 amino acids: CASSLETGGNSPLHF. The CDR3, as DNA: TGTGCCAGCAGCTTAGAAACAGGGGGCAATTCACCCCTCCACTTT.

This chain connects TRBV5-1 to TRBJ2-7, with D perhaps matching TRBD1 (6 bases). The V and J ends lost 0 bases and 1 base respectively, with 11 bases between them. The CDR3 is 15 residues long. Germline V lookup: CDR1 SGHRS, CDR2 YFSETQ. For the CDR3, the DNA is TGCGCCAGCAGCTTGGTTGGGGGCTCATCCTACGAGCAGTACTTC. Translating gives CASSLVGGSSYEQYF. Together with reference TRBV5-1 and TRBJ2-7, the CDR3 gives the full variable domain: KAGVTQTPRYLIKTRGQQVTLSCSPISGHRSVSWYQQTPGQGLQFLFEYFSETQRNKGNFPGRFSGRQFSNSRSEMNVSTLELGDSALYLCASSLVGGSSYEQYFGPGTRLTVT.

The gene calls are TRBV5-6 and TRBJ2-3; D is perhaps TRBD1 (5 bases). Germline V lookup: CDR1 SGHDT, CDR2 YYEEEE. The length of the CDR3 is 15 residues. V was cut by 1 base and J by 4 bases, with 13 bases left in between. The CDR3 region is CASSLFGQGPDTQYF. The DNA for the CDR3 is TGTGCCAGCAGCTTGTTTGGTCAGGGTCCAGATACGCAGTATTTT. Drawing the rest from reference TRBV5-6 and TRBJ2-3, the complete variable domain is DAGVTQSPTHLIKTRGQQVTLRCSPKSGHDTVSWYQQALGQGPQFIFQYYEEEERQRGNFPDRFSGHQFPNYSSELNVNALLLGDSALYLCASSLFGQGPDTQYFGPGTRLTVL.

The chain has TRBV27 and TRBJ2-5, with TRBD2 as a possible D gene (6 bases). Trimming took off 0 bases at V and 13 bases at J, with 12 bases between the two ends. The CDR3 spans 12 residues. From germline, CDR1 is MNHEY and CDR2 SMNVEV (reference sequence). The CDR3 protein is CASSLSGGFWYF. DNA of the CDR3: TGTGCCAGCAGTTTATCCGGGGGATTCTGGTACTTC.

This clone has more than one count but fewer than ten. V usage is TRBV7-2 and J usage is TRBJ2-7; TRBD2 matches 10 bases. Looked up from germline, CDR1 is SGHTA and CDR2 is FQGNSA. J was trimmed by 4 bases and V by 0 bases; bases with no gene match: 6. CDR3 size: 16 residues. DNA of the CDR3: TGTGCCAGCAGCTTAGCGGCTAGCGGGGGTATTTACGAGCAGTACTTC. The encoded protein is CASSLAASGGIYEQYF.

The rearrangement uses TRBV29-1 and TRBJ2-3, with 10 positions matching TRBD2. The CDR3 spans 15 residues. Germline CDR1 reads SQVTM; CDR2 reads ANQGSEA. The V gene end was trimmed by 6 bases and the J gene end by 0 bases; junction bases not matched to a gene: 6. The CDR3 nucleotides are TGCAGCGTCCTAGGGACTAGCGTAAGCACAGATACGCAGTATTTT. The encoded protein is CSVLGTSVSTDTQYF.

This chain uses TRBV19 with TRBJ1-2; D ambiguous. Trimming left V 6 bases short and J 2 bases short, with 4 bases between. CDR1 is LNHDA and CDR2 is SQIVND in the germline V gene (reference sequence). The CDR3 is made up of 11 amino acids. CDR3 nucleotide sequence: TGTGCCAGTAGCCTAAACTATGGCTACACCTTC. It yields the protein CASSLNYGYTF.

This clone was detected a few times. The genes are TRBV7-6 and TRBJ2-1; TRBD2 agrees at 13 bases. Germline V gene lookup returns CDR1 SGHVS and CDR2 FNYEAQ. CDR3 length: 16 residues. The ends lost 0 bases at V and 4 bases at J; junction bases unmatched: 0. This chain's CDR3 is CASSLAGLAGYNEQFF. CDR3 nucleotides: TGTGCCAGCAGCTTAGCGGGACTAGCGGGATACAATGAGCAGTTCTTC.

The chain joins TRBV5-6 to TRBJ2-7; 8 bases align to TRBD2. After removal of 4 bases from V and 0 bases from J, the junction contained 12 bases not matched to a gene. There are 17 residues in the CDR3. From germline, CDR1 is SGHDT and CDR2 YYEEEE. DNA of the CDR3: TGTGCCAGCAGCGCATGGGGCCTCGGGACTAGCTCCTACGAGCAGTACTTC. Its protein product is CASSAWGLGTSSYEQYF.

CDR3 region: CASSIVASYNEQFF. The DNA of the CDR3 is TGTGCCAGTAGTATCGTAGCGAGTTACAATGAGCAGTTCTTC. This chain joins TRBV19 and TRBJ2-1, with D possibly matching TRBD2 (5 bases). Trimming removed 3 bases from V and 4 bases from J, with 10 bases in between. This CDR3 contains 14 residues. Germline-derived CDR1 and CDR2 are LNHDA and SQIVND (reference sequence).

Only one count was recorded for this clone. The genes are TRBV6-1 and TRBJ1-1, with TRBD1 identical over 7 bases. This CDR3 region has 12 residues. The V segment lost 2 bases and the J segment 11 bases; nucleotides outside the gene matches: 5. Germline lookup yields CDR1 MNHNS and CDR2 SASEGT. The CDR3 DNA sequence: TGTGCCAGCAGTGAACAGGGGGAGTTCGCTTTCTTT. Protein product: CASSEQGEFAFF.

This clone has a handful of counts. This chain links TRBV27 with TRBJ1-1; D ambiguous. Germline V gives CDR1 MNHEY, CDR2 SMNVEV (reference sequence). Deletions cut 0 bases from V and 1 base from J, with 6 bases between. CDR3 length: 14 amino acids. Here the CDR3 reads CASSLSAANTEAFF. The CDR3 DNA follows: TGTGCCAGCAGTTTATCGGCGGCGAACACTGAAGCTTTCTTT.

The chain combines TRBV10-2 with TRBJ1-2, with D maybe TRBD1 (6 bases). CDR3 length: 14 amino acids. The V gene's germline CDR1 is WSHSY and CDR2 SAAADI. V lost 4 bases, J lost 4 bases, and 13 bases lay in between. CDR3 amino acids: CASSVRQAGYGYTF. The CDR3 region has the DNA TGCGCCAGCAGTGTCAGACAGGCTGGCTATGGCTACACCTTC.

This chain connects TRBV27 to TRBJ1-5, with 11 bases fitting TRBD1. Germline CDR1 and CDR2: MNHEY and SMNVEV (reference sequence). The CDR3 length is 14 residues. Losses at the gene ends were 4 bases for V and 8 bases for J; bases not matched to a gene: 4. CDR3 bases: TGTGCCAGCAGTTCGGGGGGACAGGGGGAGCCCCAGCATTTT. This encodes CASSSGGQGEPQHF.

This rearrangement joins TRBV11-2 to TRBJ1-2; D is perhaps TRBD1 (5 bases). V shed 3 bases and J shed 4 bases, with 12 bases lying between them. Germline CDR1 and CDR2: SGHAT and FQNNGV. The CDR3 covers 14 residues. CDR3 loop: CASSLGRGFYGYTF. CDR3 bases: TGTGCCAGCAGCTTGGGGCGGGGATTCTATGGCTACACCTTC.

CDR3 sequence (DNA): TGTGCCAGCAGCTGGGGGCCTAGCGGTAGGGATACGCAGTATTTT. This codes for CASSWGPSGRDTQYF. The chain couples TRBV5-5 to TRBJ2-3; TRBD2 is a possible D gene (7 bases). V lost 3 bases and J lost 6, with 17 bases in between. CDR1 and CDR2 from the germline V gene are SGHKS and YYEKEE (reference sequence). The CDR3 is 15 residues long.

The chain joins TRBV29-1 to TRBJ2-1; TRBD1 matches at 8 bases. This CDR3 has 12 amino acids. J gave up 7 bases and V 6 bases, and 5 bases lay outside the gene matches. Germline V lookup: CDR1 SQVTM, CDR2 ANQGSEA. Here the CDR3 reads CSVGTGRNEQFF. CDR3 nucleotide sequence: TGCAGCGTGGGGACAGGCAGGAATGAGCAGTTCTTC.

V is TRBV4-3 and J is TRBJ2-3, with a tentative D call TRBD1 (7 bases). V was pared by 0 bases and J by 3 bases, with 19 bases between. The CDR3 sequence is 18 residues long. From germline, CDR1 is LGHNA and CDR2 YSLEER. CDR3 protein: CASSQEVHRGLGTDTQYF. CDR3 bases: TGCGCCAGCAGCCAAGAAGTTCACAGGGGACTTGGGACAGATACGCAGTATTTT.

This clone occurred once. J is TRBJ2-7 and V is TRBV27; D is perhaps TRBD2 (6 bases). The CDR3 totals 13 residues. Trimming shortened V by 1 base and J by 5 bases, and 9 bases separated the two germline ends. Germline V gives CDR1 MNHEY, CDR2 SMNVEV (reference sequence). The CDR3 DNA follows: TGTGCCAGCAGTTTATGGGGCGGGAACGAGCAGTACTTC. Amino acids: CASSLWGGNEQYF.

Here the CDR3 DNA reads TGTGCCAGCAGCTCCCGGACAGGCCTAAGCTCTGGAAACACCATATATTTT. It specifies CASSSRTGLSSGNTIYF. V usage is TRBV7-8 and J usage is TRBJ1-3; TRBD1 matches 7 bases. The CDR3 totals 17 residues. Germline CDR1 reads SGHVS; CDR2 reads FQNEAQ. V trimming: 4 bases; J trimming: 0 bases; junction bases outside the gene matches: 9.

The J gene is TRBJ2-5, the V gene TRBV25-1; TRBD2 agrees at 7 bases. The last part of the DNA fits TRBJ2-7 better; the J call may be wrong. This CDR3 is built from 12 residues. Germline CDR1 is MGHDK and CDR2 is SYGVNS. CDR3 DNA: TGTGCCAGCAGGGGCGGGAGCTACGAGCAGTACTTC. Translated: CASRGGSYEQYF.

The chain combines TRBV7-9 with TRBJ2-7; 8 bases are a match to TRBD1. CDR1 and CDR2 (germline): SEHNR, FQNEAQ (reference sequence). CDR3 length equals 15 residues. The ends lost 4 bases at V and 6 bases at J; junction bases unmatched: 11. Here the CDR3 reads CASSSTTGQGPEQYF. CDR3 DNA sequence: TGTGCCAGCAGCTCTACAACTGGACAGGGCCCCGAGCAGTACTTC.

V usage is TRBV5-6 and J usage is TRBJ2-7; 8 positions match TRBD2. Unmatched junction bases numbered 13, after V lost 3 bases and J lost 2 bases. Germline CDR1 is SGHDT and CDR2 is YYEEEE. CDR3 length: 17 amino acids. The CDR3 bases are TGTGCCAGCAGCTCGGGAGATCCGGGACTAGGACCCTACGAGCAGTACTTC. Its translation: CASSSGDPGLGPYEQYF.

This sequence joins TRBV7-3 and TRBJ2-3; TRBD2 agrees at 13 bases. This CDR3 spans 19 amino acids. Germline V gene lookup returns CDR1 SGHTA and CDR2 FQGTGA. V was clipped by 4 bases and J by 1 base; unmatched bases: 11. The CDR3 coding sequence is TGTGCCAGCAGCTCCCCTGGACTAGCGGGAGAGGTCGGCACAGATACGCAGTATTTT. It is translated as CASSSPGLAGEVGTDTQYF.

The rearrangement joins TRBV30 to TRBJ2-2, with 10 bases matching TRBD1. Trimming removed 7 bases from V and 3 bases from J; junction bases left unmatched: 5. This CDR3 spans 14 amino acids. The germline gives CDR1 GTSNPN, CDR2 SVGIG (reference sequence). The CDR3 region has the DNA TGTGCCTACTCCGGGACAGGGGACACCGGGGAGCTGTTTTTT. Protein sequence: CAYSGTGDTGELFF. The whole variable domain, filled in from reference TRBV30 and TRBJ2-2, reads SQTIHQWPATLVQPVGSPLSLECTVEGTSNPNLYWYRQAAGRGLQLLFYSVGIGQISSEVPQNLSASRPQDRQFILSSKKLLLSDSGFYLCAYSGTGDTGELFFGEGSRLTVL.

The chain has TRBV30 and TRBJ2-7, with D perhaps matching TRBD1 (6 bases). Trimming removed 4 bases at V and 9 bases at J, with 22 bases between. Germline values: CDR1 GTSNPN, CDR2 SVGIG (reference sequence). The CDR3 is made up of 14 amino acids. The CDR3 reads CAWTPQGRQGRQYF. CDR3 DNA sequence: TGTGCCTGGACCCCACAGGGCCGGCAAGGAAGGCAGTACTTC.